One and the same sample provided the 18 T cell receptor beta chains below, sequenced in a study of blood T cell repertoires in COVID-19 (dated by TCRdb to 2019 to 2021). Library preparation used the immunoSEQ multiplex PCR assay. Not all clones reach the TCRdb copy of this immuneACCESS table, which keeps in-frame sequences only. Checked studies attribute under half of the gap to unresolved V genes and leave the rest unexplained. The sample records about 90,000 clones, approximately 92% of which are singletons. The ten largest clones take up about 6.3% of the sample. The sequenced sample was peripheral blood. These receptors were obtained from a woman aged 60-75 years with active COVID-19.

The chain couples TRBV11-2 to TRBJ1-2, with a weak D call TRBD1 (5 bases). V was clipped by 1 base and J by 6 bases, with 9 bases between them. CDR1 and CDR2 from the germline V gene are SGHAT and FQNNGV. CDR3 length equals 13 residues. The CDR3 nucleotides are TGTGCCAGCAGCTTAGGCGGGGGGAATGGCTACACCTTC. Its protein is CASSLGGGNGYTF.

This CDR3 is CASSTSGSWRETQYF. CDR3 bases: TGTGCCAGCAGTACGAGCGGGAGTTGGCGTGAGACCCAGTACTTC. The chain is built from TRBV11-1 and TRBJ2-5; 8 bases align to TRBD2. This CDR3 is 15 amino acids long. The V gene's germline CDR1 is SGHAT and CDR2 FQDESV (reference sequence). Losses at the gene ends were 6 bases for V and 5 bases for J; bases not matched to a gene: 11.

The chain employs TRBV5-6 and TRBJ1-1; D is perhaps TRBD1 (5 bases). Germline-derived CDR1 and CDR2 are SGHDT and YYEEEE. Trimming took 0 bases from V and 0 from J, leaving 9 bases between them. CDR3 length: 15 amino acids. CDR3 region: CASSLETAMNTEAFF. For the CDR3, the DNA is TGTGCCAGCAGCTTGGAGACAGCAATGAACACTGAAGCTTTCTTT. Looking up the rest from reference TRBV5-6 and TRBJ1-1 gives the full variable domain: DAGVTQSPTHLIKTRGQQVTLRCSPKSGHDTVSWYQQALGQGPQFIFQYYEEEERQRGNFPDRFSGHQFPNYSSELNVNALLLGDSALYLCASSLETAMNTEAFFGQGTRLTVV.

The chain employs TRBV30 and TRBJ2-7; tentative D call: TRBD2 (7 bases). This CDR3 spans 15 amino acids. Germline CDR1 and CDR2: GTSNPN and SVGIG (reference sequence). V lost 0 bases, J lost 7 bases, and 19 bases lay in between. The CDR3 DNA sequence: TGTGCCTGGAGTGTAGACGGGAGGCCAACAGGGGAGCAGTACTTC. It specifies CAWSVDGRPTGEQYF.

The chain combines TRBV2 with TRBJ2-5, with D possibly matching TRBD1 (5 bases). Between the trimmed V and J ends, which lost 4 bases and 4 bases, there was a span of 10 bases. CDR1 is SNHLY and CDR2 is FYNNEI in the germline V gene. This CDR3 comprises 13 residues. The CDR3 bases are TGTGCCAGCAGTGGCCCAAGGGGAGAGACCCAGTACTTC. Translation gives CASSGPRGETQYF.

This sequence joins TRBV6-5 and TRBJ1-2, with 7 bases matching TRBD1. The V gene end was trimmed by 1 base and the J gene end by 0 bases; junction bases not matched to a gene: 2. The CDR3 has 15 amino acids. CDR1 MNHEY and CDR2 SVGAGI come from the germline V gene. The CDR3 loop reads CASSYFRGANYGYTF. The CDR3 coding sequence is TGTGCCAGCAGTTACTTCAGGGGGGCTAACTATGGCTACACCTTC.

The chain links TRBV2 to TRBJ1-4; 11 nucleotides agree with TRBD1. The CDR3 length is 15 residues. Trimming cost V 6 bases and J 3 bases; bases outside gene matches: 3. Germline V gene sequence: CDR1 SNHLY, CDR2 FYNNEI. The CDR3 sequence is CASRGQGVSNEKLFF. The CDR3 region has the DNA TGTGCCAGCAGGGGACAGGGGGTGTCTAATGAAAAACTGTTTTTT.

The chain recombines TRBV28 with TRBJ2-2; D unclear. Germline CDR1 and CDR2: MDHEN and SYDVKM. The CDR3 sequence is 12 residues long. V dropped 3 bases and J dropped 6 bases, with 5 bases sitting between them. The CDR3 sequence: CASSFPSGELFF. For the CDR3, the DNA is TGTGCCAGCAGTTTCCCTTCCGGGGAGCTGTTTTTT. Together with reference TRBV28 and TRBJ2-2, the CDR3 gives the full variable domain: DVKVTQSSRYLVKRTGEKVFLECVQDMDHENMFWYRQDPGLGLRLIYFSYDVKMKEKGDIPEGYSVSREKKERFSLILESASTNQTSMYLCASSFPSGELFFGEGSRLTVL.

This chain uses TRBV7-8 with TRBJ2-1; possibly TRBD1 for D (5 bases). CDR3 length equals 13 residues. Germline V gene data show CDR1 as SGHVS and CDR2 as FQNEAQ. The V end was cut by 1 base, the J end by 8 bases, with 9 bases between. The CDR3 spells CASSLDRNHEQFF. CDR3 in DNA: TGTGCCAGCAGCTTAGACAGGAACCATGAGCAGTTCTTC.

Turning to this clone: The junction shows a germline mismatch at one end, possibly a read error. The rearrangement joins TRBV28 to TRBJ1-5; D is possibly TRBD1 (6 bases). The CDR3 runs to 12 residues. Germline V gives CDR1 MDHEN, CDR2 SYDVKM. CDR3 region: CATQRGNRPQHF. DNA of the CDR3: TGTGCCACACAGAGGGGGAATCGGCCCCAGCATTTT.

This clone appeared once. This chain connects TRBV18 to TRBJ1-3; 7 bases fit TRBD1. V trimming: 4 bases; J trimming: 4 bases; junction bases outside the gene matches: 7. CDR1 and CDR2 (germline): KGHSH, LQKENI. The CDR3 is 15 residues long. CDR3 sequence reads: CASSQNRGSGNTIYF. CDR3 DNA sequence: TGTGCCAGCTCACAAAACAGGGGATCAGGAAACACCATATATTTT. Variable domain in full (rest from reference TRBV18 and TRBJ1-3): NAGVMQNPRHLVRRRGQEARLRCSPMKGHSHVYWYRQLPEEGLKFMVYLQKENIIDESGMPKERFSAEFPKEGPSILRIQQVVRGDSAAYFCASSQNRGSGNTIYFGEGSWLTVV.

The rearrangement links TRBV7-8 to TRBJ2-1; 9 bases match TRBD2. V was pared by 6 bases and J by 6 bases, with 3 bases of the junction left unmatched. This CDR3 comprises 13 residues. Germline-derived CDR1 and CDR2 are SGHVS and FQNEAQ. This CDR3 reads CASRTGLANEQFF. In DNA, the CDR3 is TGTGCCAGCAGGACGGGACTAGCCAATGAGCAGTTCTTC.

The rearrangement joins TRBV13 to TRBJ1-2; 8 positions agree with TRBD1. Trimming at V came to 4 bases and at J to 6 bases, leaving 19 bases not matched to a gene. In germline, CDR1 is PRHDT, CDR2 FYEKMQ (reference sequence). This CDR3 region has 18 residues. CDR3 bases: TGTGCCAGCAGCTCCCCGCCCACCAGGACAGGGAGTGTCGATGGCTACACCTTC. It specifies CASSSPPTRTGSVDGYTF.

This rearrangement joins TRBV30 to TRBJ1-2, with D maybe TRBD1 (6 bases). V lost 5 bases, J lost 7 bases, and 17 bases lay in between. From germline, CDR1 is GTSNPN and CDR2 SVGIG (reference sequence). The CDR3 is 13 amino acids. DNA of the CDR3: TGTGCCTGGCGGACAGTACCCACTAGTGGCTACACCTTC. As protein: CAWRTVPTSGYTF.

This clone was detected a few times. The chain joins TRBV14 to TRBJ2-5; no firm D call. V shed 4 bases and J shed 0 bases, with 18 bases lying between them. The CDR3 consists of 17 residues. Germline V CDR1 and CDR2: SGHDN, FVKESK. The DNA of the CDR3 is TGTGCCAGCAGCCCAACCGGGTCCTTACCCGACCAAGAGACCCAGTACTTC. Protein sequence: CASSPTGSLPDQETQYF.

The chain has TRBV18 and TRBJ2-1; 9 nucleotides line up with TRBD1. From germline, CDR1 is KGHSH and CDR2 LQKENI. The V and J ends lost 1 base and 0 bases, in that order; junction bases with no gene match: 4. The CDR3 length is 17 residues. This CDR3 reads CASSPRGQGSSYNEQFF. Written as DNA, the CDR3 is TGTGCCAGCTCACCACGAGGACAGGGGTCCTCCTACAATGAGCAGTTCTTC.

The V and J genes are TRBV28 and TRBJ1-5; possibly TRBD1 for D (6 bases). The CDR3 is 15 amino acids. CDR1 is MDHEN, CDR2 SYDVKM, per germline. Trimming left V 6 bases short and J 3 bases short, with 15 bases between. The CDR3 is CASRFTGYDNQPQHF. For the CDR3, the DNA is TGTGCCAGCAGATTTACAGGGTACGACAATCAGCCCCAGCATTTT.

The chain joins TRBV3-1 (or the pseudogene TRBV3-2) to TRBJ1-1; D perhaps matches TRBD1 (6 bases). Germline V gene data show CDR1 as LGHDT and CDR2 as YNNKEL (reference sequence). V was pared by 4 bases and J by 6 bases, with 15 bases between. CDR3 length: 14 residues. The CDR3, as DNA: TGTGCCAGCAGCCCTACAGGGTATTCTCCTGAAGCTTTCTTT. This codes for CASSPTGYSPEAFF.